This TCR beta chain was captured in a study of cytomegalovirus exposure and HLA in healthy donors (dated 2017 in TCRdb). Context from the whole study: In an earlier analysis of 587 of the donors, 250 to 300 Gb of sequence data and roughly 100 million unique TCR beta sequences from 150 million to 200 million T cells were reported. A later genetic analysis took genome-wide SNP genotypes for about three fifths of the 666 donors and used that subset as a discovery cohort. A separate validation cohort of about 110 different subjects was used in addition to the 666-subject first cohort. On average, roughly 250,000 unique TCR beta nucleotide sequences were sequenced per donor among some 420 genotyped donors of the cohort, with roughly 18% of those sequences being non-productive. Alongside the repertoire data, information on donor age, sex, ethnicity and CMV serostatus was compiled. The genetic ancestry cluster associated with self-reported Caucasian donors included 70% to 85% of the roughly 360 genotyped donors. The aim of the study was to test whether cataloging public T cell receptors could identify signatures of past pathogen exposure. HLA typing covered class I and class II loci at four-digit resolution. An earlier analysis of 500 to 650 of the donors applied high-throughput TCR beta sequencing to assess whether each TCR beta V gene segment acted as functional or pseudogenic. Because of strong linkage in the cohort, four or five DR-DQ haplotypes were treated as single units for association and clustering. The T cell repertoires of 550 to 850 subjects were profiled by immunosequencing and related to cytomegalovirus serostatus. An early release covering roughly 640 HLA-typed donors comprised approximately 290 gigabases of sequencing data and approximately 85 million unique TCR sequences. Every discovery cohort repertoire had been produced on one sequencing platform. High-throughput TCR immunosequencing, statistical association of individual TCRs with disease status, and machine learning were combined to predict cytomegalovirus infection status. A later analysis re-analyzed previously published TCR beta repertoires from 500 to 700 donors and added high-resolution HLA genotyping to study TCR occurrence patterns. In the later analysis, no new phenotypic data were used to find candidate immune exposures; instead, reliance was placed on TCR beta sequences and their occurrence across donors. Typing coverage differed by locus: A, B, C, DRB1 and DQB1 were typed in roughly 629-640 donors, DQA1 in roughly 500, DPA1 in some 610, and DPB1 in 472. The investigation overall reported the following: Because HLA typing was unavailable for some donors at each locus, only the typed subset was used in association tests. Broadly in line with IMGT annotations, most TCR beta V segments showed up in productive rearrangements about 90% or about 30% of the time in an earlier analysis of approximately 600 of the donors. Compared with the 666-donor mean, donors in an Asian-associated ancestry cluster had fewer N-insertions in productive TCRs, according to a later genetic analysis. Assigning TCR associations to individual alleles was difficult when HLA alleles, especially DR and DQ, strongly co-occurred. In vitro tests confirmed that three of the cytomegalovirus-associated TCR beta chains recognize cytomegalovirus antigens. A further reported finding was that TCR beta sequences accurately predicted the HLA-A and HLA-B alleles for most subjects in the first cohort. Linkage disequilibrium might explain the correlated functional status among segregating V segments, but an unknown experimental factor could not be ruled out. Some IMGT-functional V segments, including TRBV6-2 and TRBV6-3, could not be distinguished by the 87-base-pair reads and were therefore excluded. The authors suggested that the approach could potentially be extended to other disease states and immunological phenotypes. The sequencing pipeline was judged likely to have produced a cluster of highly shared sequence variants as a technical artifact. While some public TCRs were present in many individuals, most TCR sequences turned up only very rarely across donors. The earlier analysis of approximately 540 of the donors excluded about 16 rarely observed V segments, including chromosome 9 orphons, because counts were too low. In a later analysis, HLA-associated TCR beta chains were found to be more clonally expanded and to have lower generation probabilities than equally common non-associated chains. A later analysis reported that several top co-occurrence clusters appeared linked to parvovirus B19, influenza, CMV and Epstein-Barr virus. The classifier was reported to diagnose cytomegalovirus status with high specificity and sensitivity in both the original cohort and the validation cohort. Presence/absence analyses assumed roughly uniform sequencing depth across donors, an assumption that may not hold. Immune exposure information for the cohort was limited to CMV serostatus. In a later analysis, the rate of TCR association differed among HLA loci, with DRB1 alleles having the most associated TCRs and HLA-C alleles having the fewest. In this cohort, only TCR beta chains were sequenced, and detectable features were limited by the absence of alpha or paired-chain data. A total of some 180 TCR beta chains were listed by the study as associated with cytomegalovirus. In a later analysis, 16,951 TCR beta sequences were associated with specific HLA alleles at a false discovery rate of 0.05. Most CMV-associated TCR beta chains appeared to be HLA-restricted in a later analysis, and the HLA associations seemed to be driven largely by CMV exposure. In a later genetic analysis, a missense DCLRE1C variant was associated with V-gene and J-gene trimming of TCR beta chains, and the association was replicated in an independent cohort.

At the junction V is shortened by 2 bases and J by 2 bases; bases outside the gene matches: 3. The cysteine opens and the phenylalanine closes a CDR3 of 13 amino acids. The read is trimmed to its CDR3 DNA, 39 bases read in frame from base 1. The germline V gene (reference sequence) provides CDR1 GTSNPN and CDR2 SVGIG. Points on this clone: It lacks a known antigen. Base qualities are not at hand, and no much larger clone is one base apart.

The library was prepared using the immunoSEQ multiplex PCR assay. A mixture of 60 forward primers for TCR Vbeta segments and 13 reverse primers for TCR Jbeta segments was used in the multiplex PCR. A multiplex PCR assay on genomic DNA amplified the CDR3 region of rearranged TCR beta genes. The amplified TCR beta libraries were sequenced on the Illumina HiSeq System as 87-base-pair reads. Per the original workflow: Across the 700 or so repertoires, a later analysis counted 75 million to 90 million unique TCR beta chains, 9 million to 14 million of which were shared by at least two donors. Raw reads were error-corrected and collapsed into unique sequences with a nearest-neighbor algorithm that merged closely related sequences to remove PCR and sequencing errors. CDR3 sequences were aligned to IMGT reference sequences to assign V, D and J gene segments. For a sequence to be retained, a match of at least six nucleotides to both a V gene segment and a J gene segment was required. A rearrangement was called productive if the CDR3 had no stop codons and remained in frame with V and J, and every other rearrangement was called non-productive. CDR3 was defined according to IMGT convention as the region running from the second conserved V-encoded cysteine to the conserved J-encoded phenylalanine. The earlier analysis of about 610 of the donors excluded sequences that lacked an unambiguous match to a single V gene segment. An earlier analysis of approximately 590 of the donors classified V segments as functional when productive rearrangements were above 56.7% and as segregating when the standard deviation between donors was above 5%. A statistical classification framework was built to diagnose cytomegalovirus status from the catalog of TCR beta chain sequences. A later analysis assigned V and J genes by comparing TCR nucleotide sequences with IMGT/GENE-DB human TR gene sequences. In a later analysis, CDR3 sequences and most-parsimonious VDJ recombination scenarios were assigned using the TCRdist pipeline. A later analysis defined each TCR beta chain by its CDR3 amino acid sequence plus V-gene family, and excluded reads lacking a unique V-gene family. As a way to deal with suspected cross-contamination and a sequencing artifact, a later analysis dropped 450 to 600 nucleotide sequences that were highly shared and had low generation probability. In a later analysis, a clonal expansion index was calculated for each public chain from normalized within-repertoire ranks of inferred template counts. In a later analysis, generation probabilities were computed using a VDJ recombination model fitted to out-of-frame rearrangements, and the results were checked against IGoR. Hypergeometric tests were used in a later analysis to score TCR-TCR, TCR-HLA and TCR-CMV co-occurrence, with a repertoire-size bias correction applied to the TCR pairs. False discovery rates were estimated in a later analysis by permuting HLA or CMV assignments 20 times. In a later analysis, co-occurring TCRs were grouped using DBSCAN, with TCRdist sequence similarity added in when clustering inside HLA-allele-positive subsets. Repertoires with fewer than 30,000 or more than 120,000 public chains, plus five repertoires with anomalous nucleotide sharing, were excluded from co-occurrence clustering. Sourced from immuneACCESS, this table was stored by TCRdb with only in-frame sequences that have V and J called. A share of the clones is absent; for the studies checked, an unresolved V gene accounts for under half, and the remainder has no known explanation. The DNA gave D and trimming, while V, J and clone size come from that table. The sample table records 170,000 or so clones; less than 85% of these occur just once. Under 5% of the sample is in the top ten clones.

The cohort comprised hundreds of healthy bone marrow donors. Cohort members were all nominally healthy when sampled, although unrecorded immune exposures were likely present. The donor tested CMV seronegative and was one of the 352 seronegative cohort members. A peripheral blood sample was collected from each donor, and TCR beta sequencing was performed on peripheral blood mononuclear cells. Genomic DNA was extracted from the blood cell samples with the Qiagen DNeasy Blood Extraction Kit. This chain is built from TRBV30 and TRBJ2-7; TRBD2 aligns with 7 central bases. Material: PBMCs. The receptor was isolated from a man aged 18 to 29 in good health and CMV-seronegative. The DNA sequence is as follows: TGTGCCTGGAGTTGGGAGGGAACCTACGAGCAGTACTTC. Its translation reads: CAWSWEGTYEQYF.